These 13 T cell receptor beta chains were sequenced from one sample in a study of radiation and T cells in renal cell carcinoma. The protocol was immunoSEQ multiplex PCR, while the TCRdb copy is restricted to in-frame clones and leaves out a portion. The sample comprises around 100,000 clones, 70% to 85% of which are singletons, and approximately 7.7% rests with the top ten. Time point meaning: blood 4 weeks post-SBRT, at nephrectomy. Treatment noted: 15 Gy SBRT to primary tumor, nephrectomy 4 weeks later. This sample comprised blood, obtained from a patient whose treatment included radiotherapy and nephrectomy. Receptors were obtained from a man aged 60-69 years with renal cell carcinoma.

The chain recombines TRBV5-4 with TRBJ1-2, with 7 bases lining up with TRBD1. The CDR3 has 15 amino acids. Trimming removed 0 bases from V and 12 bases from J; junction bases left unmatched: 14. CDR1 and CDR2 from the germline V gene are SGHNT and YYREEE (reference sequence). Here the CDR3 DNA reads TGTGCCAGCAGCTTGGGGATTAGACAGGGAATGGATAACACCTTC. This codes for CASSLGIRQGMDNTF.

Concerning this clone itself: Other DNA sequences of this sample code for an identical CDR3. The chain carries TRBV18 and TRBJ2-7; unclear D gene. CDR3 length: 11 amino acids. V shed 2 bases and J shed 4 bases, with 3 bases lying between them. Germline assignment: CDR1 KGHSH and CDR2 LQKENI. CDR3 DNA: TGTGCCAGCTCACCAGGATACGAGCAGTACTTC. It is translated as CASSPGYEQYF.

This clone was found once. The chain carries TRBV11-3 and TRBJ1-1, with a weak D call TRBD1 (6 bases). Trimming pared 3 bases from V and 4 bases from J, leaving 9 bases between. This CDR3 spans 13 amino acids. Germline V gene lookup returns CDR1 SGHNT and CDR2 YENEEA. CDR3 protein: CASSLSQGTEAFF. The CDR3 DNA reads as TGTGCCAGCAGCTTGTCACAGGGCACTGAAGCTTTCTTT.

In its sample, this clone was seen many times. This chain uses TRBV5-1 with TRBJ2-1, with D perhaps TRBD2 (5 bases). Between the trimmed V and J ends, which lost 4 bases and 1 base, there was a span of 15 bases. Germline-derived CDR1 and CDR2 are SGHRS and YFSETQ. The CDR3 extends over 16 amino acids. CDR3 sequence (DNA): TGCGCCAGCAGCGCCGCTAGCAGCCTGTCCTACAATGAGCAGTTCTTC. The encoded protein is CASSAASSLSYNEQFF.

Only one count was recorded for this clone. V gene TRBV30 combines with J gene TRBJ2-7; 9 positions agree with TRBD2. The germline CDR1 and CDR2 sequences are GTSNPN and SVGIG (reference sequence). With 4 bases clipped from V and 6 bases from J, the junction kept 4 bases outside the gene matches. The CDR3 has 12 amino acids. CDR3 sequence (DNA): TGTGCCTGGACTAGCGGGATATCCGAGCAGTACTTC. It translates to CAWTSGISEQYF.

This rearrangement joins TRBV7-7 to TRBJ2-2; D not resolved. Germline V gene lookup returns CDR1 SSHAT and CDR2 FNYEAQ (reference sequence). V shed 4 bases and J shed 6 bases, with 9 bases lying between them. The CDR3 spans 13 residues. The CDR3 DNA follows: TGTGCCAGCAGCTCGTCCGGCTCCGGGGAGCTGTTTTTT. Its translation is CASSSSGSGELFF.

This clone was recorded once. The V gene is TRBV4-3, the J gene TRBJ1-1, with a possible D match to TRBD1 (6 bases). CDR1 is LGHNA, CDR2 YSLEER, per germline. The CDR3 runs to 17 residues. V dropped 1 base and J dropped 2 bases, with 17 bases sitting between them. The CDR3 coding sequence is TGCGCCAGCAGCCAAGTCGGATCGGGACACTCTAACACTGAAGCTTTCTTT. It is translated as CASSQVGSGHSNTEAFF.

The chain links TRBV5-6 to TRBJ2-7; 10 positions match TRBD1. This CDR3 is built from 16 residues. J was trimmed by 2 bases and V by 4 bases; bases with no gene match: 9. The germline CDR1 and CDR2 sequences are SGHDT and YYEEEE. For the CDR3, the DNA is TGTGCCAGCAGCGCGGGGACAGGGGACTCTACCTACGAGCAGTACTTC. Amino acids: CASSAGTGDSTYEQYF.

The CDR3 bases are TGTGCCAGCAACGACAGGGGAGCATACAATGAGCAGTTCTTC. This sequence encodes CASNDRGAYNEQFF. The chain joins TRBV7-9 to TRBJ2-1; 8 bases match TRBD1. The CDR3 sequence is 14 residues long. Unmatched junction bases numbered 6, after V lost 7 bases and J lost 4 bases. CDR1 and CDR2 (germline): SEHNR, FQNEAQ (reference sequence).

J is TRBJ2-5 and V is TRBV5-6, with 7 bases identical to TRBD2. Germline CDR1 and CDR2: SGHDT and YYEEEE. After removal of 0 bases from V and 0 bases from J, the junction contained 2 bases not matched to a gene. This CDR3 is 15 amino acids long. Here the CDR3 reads CASSLERGNQETQYF. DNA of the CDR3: TGTGCCAGCAGCTTGGAGCGGGGAAACCAAGAGACCCAGTACTTC.

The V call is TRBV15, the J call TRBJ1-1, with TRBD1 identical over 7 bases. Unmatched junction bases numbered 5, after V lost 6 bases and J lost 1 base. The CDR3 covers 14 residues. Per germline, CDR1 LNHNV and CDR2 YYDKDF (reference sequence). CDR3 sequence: CATRRDRTNTEAFF. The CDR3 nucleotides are TGTGCCACCAGGAGGGACAGAACGAACACTGAAGCTTTCTTT.

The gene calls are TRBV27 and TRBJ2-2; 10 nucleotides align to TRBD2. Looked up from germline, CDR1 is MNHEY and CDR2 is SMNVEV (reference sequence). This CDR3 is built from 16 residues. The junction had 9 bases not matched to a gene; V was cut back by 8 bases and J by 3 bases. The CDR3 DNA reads TGTGCCAGCCTTCCTAGCGGGAGAGAGGACACCGGGGAGCTGTTTTTT. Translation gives CASLPSGREDTGELFF.

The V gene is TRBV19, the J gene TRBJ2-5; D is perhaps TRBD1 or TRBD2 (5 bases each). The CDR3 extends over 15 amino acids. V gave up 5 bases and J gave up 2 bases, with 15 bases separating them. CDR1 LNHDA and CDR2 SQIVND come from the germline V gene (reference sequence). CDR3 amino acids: CASSYAGSGQETQYF. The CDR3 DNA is TGTGCCAGTAGTTATGCAGGGAGTGGACAAGAGACCCAGTACTTC.